This T cell receptor beta chain is from a study of beta chain features in type 1 diabetes. Reverse transcription of all isolated RNA meant that expressed TCRB transcripts were sequenced. Roughly 3.6 million reads was the average for naive, central memory and regulatory T cell samples. TCRdb keeps only in-frame clones here, not all; method: immunoSEQ multiplex PCR. This sample has around 400,000 clones; about 15% occur once, and the top ten carry 0.019%. There are 14 residues in the CDR3. CDR1 is MDHEN, CDR2 SYDVKM, per germline. With 2 bases clipped from V and 7 bases from J, the junction kept 5 bases outside the gene matches.

The source is a woman younger than 30 in good health. The chain carries TRBV28 and TRBJ1-2; 9 nucleotides line up with TRBD1. What was sequenced was naive CD4+ T cells from blood. The CDR3 loop reads CASSLGTGRVGYTF. CDR3 in DNA: TGTGCCAGCAGTTTAGGGACAGGGAGAGTTGGCTACACCTTC.